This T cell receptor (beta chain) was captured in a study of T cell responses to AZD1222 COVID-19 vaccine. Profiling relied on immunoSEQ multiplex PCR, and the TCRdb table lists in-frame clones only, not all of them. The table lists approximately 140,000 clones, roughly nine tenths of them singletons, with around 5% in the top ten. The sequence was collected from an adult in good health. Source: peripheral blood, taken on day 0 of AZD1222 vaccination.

The CDR3 spells CASPPSGKYTGELFF. The CDR3 nucleotides read TGTGCCAGCCCCCCCAGCGGGAAATACACCGGGGAGCTGTTTTTT. The V gene is TRBV7-9, the J gene TRBJ2-2, with 7 bases fitting TRBD2. The CDR3 covers 15 residues. Trimming cost V 8 bases and J 3 bases; bases outside gene matches: 9. Germline V CDR1 and CDR2: SEHNR, FQNEAQ (reference sequence).